The clone carrying this T cell receptor beta chain turned up a few times. The use of a sample-barcoded 5' primer and a J-beta primer mix characterized a second PCR of roughly 6 to 11 cycles. TCRdb fed the 5' RACE reads into MiXCR, producing one record per CDR3 protein. The sample holds about 680,000 distinct CDR3 sequences; around 48% are singletons and the top ten take around a third. Germline CDR1 SQVTM, CDR2 ANQGSEA. The CDR3 runs to 14 residues. Trimming stripped 0 bases from V and 2 bases from J, with 9 bases between. This entry comes from a study of blood T cells in healthy people across ages. For every donor, a draw yielded around 10 milliliters of peripheral blood. Per-sample PBMC isolation yielded at least 6.5 million cells. The authors extracted at least 6 micrograms of total RNA per sample.

Source material: blood. The source of this sequence is a woman aged 55-69 years in good health. This chain joins TRBV29-1 and TRBJ2-3; no reliable D call. CDR3 sequence: CSVEEASNTDTQYF. CDR3 DNA: TGCAGCGTTGAAGAGGCATCGAACACAGATACGCAGTATTTT.